This T cell receptor (beta chain) emerged from a study of response to subunit inactivated influenza vaccine. Regarding the study as a whole: That few new T cells are recruited by each seasonal influenza vaccination was the authors' suggestion.

TCRdb redid the calling of the RT-PCR reads with MiXCR, one entry per CDR3 protein. The data show some 800,000 distinct CDR3 sequences, with 21% seen just once and roughly 10% held by the top ten. A few counts support this clonotype. Antigen unknown. This sequence was found in a man in his forties or fifties who received an inactivated influenza vaccine. The material was PBMCs from blood, obtained 5 days after vaccination.

The CDR3, as DNA: TGTGCCAGCAGTGGAGCGGGAGGGCCAGGAAAGACCCAGTACTTC. It is translated as CASSGAGGPGKTQYF. The chain couples TRBV12-3 or TRBV12-4 to TRBJ2-5, with 10 bases lining up with TRBD2. This CDR3 has 15 residues. V dropped 5 bases and J dropped 6; count of bases not matched to a gene: 9.